The T cell receptor (beta chain) under discussion was sequenced for a study of early T cells in non-severe SARS-CoV-2 infection (dated by TCRdb to 2020 to 2023). As for the study more broadly: Because TCR sequencing was done on bulk RNA from unsorted whole blood, the alpha and beta chains could not be paired. The research as a whole found: VDJdb matching was skewed toward anti-spike CD8 responses and likely underestimated virus-specific expansions, missing private and CD4 specificities.

The study was a case-control design nested within a healthcare worker cohort in London, UK, with weekly nasopharyngeal swab PCR tests and blood sampling. Healthcare workers were recruited between 23 and 31 March 2020, during the week of the UK lockdown, and were followed weekly for up to roughly 16 weeks. Library construction relied on 5' RACE. TCRdb names NextSeq 500 as the instrument used. To correct for sequencing error and PCR bias, the TCR library protocol tagged individual cDNA molecules with unique molecular identifiers. Sequencing covered both TCR alpha and beta chains, and within each sample the abundances of alpha and beta sequences were tightly co-correlated. From the authors' description of their analysis: Decombinator V4 was used to annotate the V gene, J gene and CDR3 of the TCR sequences. Expanded TCRs were defined as changing significantly between any two time points under a Poisson model with p below 0.0001. TCR abundances were normalised to the total number of TCRs sequenced in each sample and reported as counts per million. VDJdb, accessed 1 November 2021, was searched for CMV, EBV and SARS-CoV-2 annotated TCRs, with TCRs annotated for multiple antigens excluded. In TCRdb, the public reads were trimmed at Q25 with fastp and aligned with MiXCR, with productive beta chains retained. Rows matching on CDR3 protein sequence are summarized as one entry with the most common DNA and genes. TCRdb, not the original authors, processed these V and J calls. A total of about 26,000 distinct CDR3 sequences appear in this sample, less than 6.5% of them only once. Roughly 4% of the sample belongs to the ten largest clones.

This clonotype was recorded at least ten times. The antigen this receptor binds is unknown. It has no much larger one-base neighbor in the sample; base qualities were not kept. The sequenced material came from whole blood. The sequence was collected from an adult who was a healthcare worker with PCR-confirmed SARS-CoV-2 infection or an uninfected control (not recorded which).

In nucleotide form, the sequence is TGTGCCAGCAGTGAAGAGCATCAGCCCCAGCATTTT. The encoded protein is CASSEEHQPQHF. Here the chain combines TRBV6-1 and TRBJ1-5, with the D gene not clear enough to name. For CDR1 and CDR2, the germline V gene lists MNHNS and SASEGT. The CDR3 contains 12 residues, cysteine and phenylalanine counted. Kept here is only the CDR3 DNA, which spans 36 bases and is read in frame from base 1. Trimming removed 1 base from V and 5 bases from J, leaving 3 bases between the germline ends.